This entry features one TCR beta chain sequence. Its antigen is unknown. This sample is part of a study of cytotoxic CD8 clonotypes in ibrutinib-treated CLL. At the level of the study: Treatment had run for a median roughly 13 months, range 6 to 36, when response samples were taken. Notes on the study in general: A rise in clonality was seen at ibrutinib response, and a fall back toward baseline was seen at progression. Public clonotypes showed up rarely, and on treatment they shrank or held steady.

TCRdb's table, derived via immunoSEQ multiplex PCR, lists solely in-frame clones and lacks some. The sample carries approximately 74,000 clones, more than 70% recorded once. The length of the CDR3 is 19 residues. Unmatched junction bases numbered 20, after V lost 5 bases and J lost 5 bases. Germline values: CDR1 SGHRS, CDR2 YFSETQ. This clonotype was sampled from a human donor with chronic lymphocytic leukemia. The sample was PBMCs, taken at disease progression, from a patient treated with ibrutinib. The chain uses TRBV5-1 and TRBJ2-7, with 12 bases fitting TRBD2. The CDR3 sequence is CASSKTWTSGIRVKNEQYF. The CDR3 bases are TGCGCCAGCAGTAAGACTTGGACTAGCGGGATAAGGGTGAAGAACGAGCAGTACTTC.